One T cell receptor beta chain is described in this entry. From germline, CDR1 is LGHNA and CDR2 YNFKEQ. The CDR3 is 15 residues long. V trimming: 1 base; J trimming: 8 bases; junction bases outside the gene matches: 9. The data belong to a study of blood T cell repertoires in COVID-19. Whole-study context: COVID-19 samples collected from the United States, Italy and Spain covered acute and convalescent phases.

The assay was immunoSEQ multiplex PCR, and TCRdb's table has in-frame clones only and misses some. The sample shows nearly 200,000 clones, around four fifths of them seen only once. This sequence was found in a human donor in a cohort sampled during active COVID-19. What was sequenced was peripheral blood. J is TRBJ1-2 and V is TRBV4-2, with 8 bases matching TRBD1. CDR3 nucleotides: TGTGCCAGCAGCCAAGTACAGGGGGGCGACCTAGGCTACACCTTC. As protein: CASSQVQGGDLGYTF.